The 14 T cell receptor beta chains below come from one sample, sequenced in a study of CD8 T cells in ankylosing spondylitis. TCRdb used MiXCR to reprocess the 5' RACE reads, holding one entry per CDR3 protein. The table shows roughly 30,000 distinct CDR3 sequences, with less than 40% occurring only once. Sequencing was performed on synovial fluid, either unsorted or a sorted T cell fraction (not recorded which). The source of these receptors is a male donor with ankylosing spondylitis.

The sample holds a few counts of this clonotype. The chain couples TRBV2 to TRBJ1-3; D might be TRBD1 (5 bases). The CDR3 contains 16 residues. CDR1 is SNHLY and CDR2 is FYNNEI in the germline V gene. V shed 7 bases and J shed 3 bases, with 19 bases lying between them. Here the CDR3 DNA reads TGTGCCAGCACCGAGTCGGCAGGGCAGGGTGGAAACACCATATATTTT. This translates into CASTESAGQGGNTIYF.

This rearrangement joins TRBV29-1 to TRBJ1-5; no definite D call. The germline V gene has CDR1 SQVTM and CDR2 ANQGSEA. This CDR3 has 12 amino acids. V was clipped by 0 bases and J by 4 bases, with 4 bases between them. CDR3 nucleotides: TGCAGCGTTGAAGAAGAAAATCAGCCCCAGCATTTT. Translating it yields CSVEEENQPQHF.

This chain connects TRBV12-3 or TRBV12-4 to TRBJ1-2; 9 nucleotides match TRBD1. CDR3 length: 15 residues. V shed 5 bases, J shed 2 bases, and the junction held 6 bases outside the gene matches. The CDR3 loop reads CASSARTGDNYGYTF. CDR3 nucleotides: TGTGCCAGCAGTGCCCGGACAGGGGACAACTATGGCTACACCTTC.

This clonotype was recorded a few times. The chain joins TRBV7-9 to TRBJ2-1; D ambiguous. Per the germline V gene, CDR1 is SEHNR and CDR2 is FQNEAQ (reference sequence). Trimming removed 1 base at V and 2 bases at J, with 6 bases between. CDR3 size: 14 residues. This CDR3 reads CASSLVTTYNEQFF. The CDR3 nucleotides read TGTGCCAGCAGCTTAGTGACCACCTACAATGAGCAGTTCTTC.

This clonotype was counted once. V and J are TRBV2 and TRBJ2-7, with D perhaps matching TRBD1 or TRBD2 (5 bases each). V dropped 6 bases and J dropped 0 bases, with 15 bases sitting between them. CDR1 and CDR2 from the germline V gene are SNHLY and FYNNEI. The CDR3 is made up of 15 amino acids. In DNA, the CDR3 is TGTGCCAGCAGCGGTACGGGACGGAGCTCCTACGAGCAGTACGTC. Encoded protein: CASSGTGRSSYEQYV.

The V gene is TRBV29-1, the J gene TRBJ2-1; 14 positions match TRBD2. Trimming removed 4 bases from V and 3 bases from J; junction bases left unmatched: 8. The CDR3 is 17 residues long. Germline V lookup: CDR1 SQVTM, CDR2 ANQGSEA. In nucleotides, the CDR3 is TGCAGCGTTGTAGGGACTAGCGGGAGTGGGGTCTACAATGAGCAGTTCTTC. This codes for CSVVGTSGSGVYNEQFF.

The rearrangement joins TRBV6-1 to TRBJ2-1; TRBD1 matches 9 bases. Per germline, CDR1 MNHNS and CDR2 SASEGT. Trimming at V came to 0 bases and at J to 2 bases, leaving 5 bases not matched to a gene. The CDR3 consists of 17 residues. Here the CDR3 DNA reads TGTGCCAGCAGTGAAGCTGGGACAGGGAGTCCCTACAATGAGCAGTTCTTC. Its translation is CASSEAGTGSPYNEQFF.

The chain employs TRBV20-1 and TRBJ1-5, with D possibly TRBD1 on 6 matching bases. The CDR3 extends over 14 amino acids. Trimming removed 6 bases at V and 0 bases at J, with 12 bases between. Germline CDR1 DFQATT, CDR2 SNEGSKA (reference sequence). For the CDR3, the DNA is TGCAGTGCCCCGGACAGTGATAGCAATCAGCCCCAGCATTTT. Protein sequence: CSAPDSDSNQPQHF.

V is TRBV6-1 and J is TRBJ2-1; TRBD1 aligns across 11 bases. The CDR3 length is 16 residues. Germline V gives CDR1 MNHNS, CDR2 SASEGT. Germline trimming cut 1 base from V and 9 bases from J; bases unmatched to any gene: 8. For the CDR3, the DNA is TGTGCCAGCAGTGAAGTAGTGGGACAGGGGGAAGGTGAGCAGTTCTTC. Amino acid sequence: CASSEVVGQGEGEQFF.

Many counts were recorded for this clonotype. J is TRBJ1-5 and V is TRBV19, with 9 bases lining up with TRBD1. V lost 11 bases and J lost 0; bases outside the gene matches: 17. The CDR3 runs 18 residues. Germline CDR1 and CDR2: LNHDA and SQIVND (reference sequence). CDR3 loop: CAAGARDRALISNQPQHF. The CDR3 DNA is TGTGCCGCGGGGGCCCGGGACAGGGCCCTGATTAGCAATCAGCCCCAGCATTTT. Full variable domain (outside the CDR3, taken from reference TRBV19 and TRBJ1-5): DGGITQSPKYLFRKEGQNVTLSCEQNLNHDAMYWYRQDPGQGLRLIYYSQIVNDFQKGDIAEGYSVSREKKESFPLTVTSAQKNPTAFYLCAAGARDRALISNQPQHFGDGTRLSIL.

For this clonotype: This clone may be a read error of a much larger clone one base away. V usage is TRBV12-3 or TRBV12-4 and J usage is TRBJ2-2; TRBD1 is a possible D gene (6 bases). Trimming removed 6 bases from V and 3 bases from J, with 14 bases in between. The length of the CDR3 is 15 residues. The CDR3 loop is CASRRQESDTGELFF. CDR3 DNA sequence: TGTGCCAGCAGAAGACAGGAAAGCGACACCGGGGAGCTGTTTTTT.

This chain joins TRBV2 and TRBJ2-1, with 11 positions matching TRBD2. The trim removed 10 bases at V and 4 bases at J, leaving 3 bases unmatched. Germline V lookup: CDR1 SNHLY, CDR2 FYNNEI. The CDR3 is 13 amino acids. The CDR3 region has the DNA TGTGCCAACGGACTAGCGGGTTACAATGAGCAGTTCTTC. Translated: CANGLAGYNEQFF.

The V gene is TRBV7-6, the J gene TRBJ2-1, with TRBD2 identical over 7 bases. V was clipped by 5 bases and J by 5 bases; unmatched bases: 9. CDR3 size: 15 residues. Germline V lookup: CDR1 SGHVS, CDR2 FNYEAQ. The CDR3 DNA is TGTGCCAGCAGCGCTGGACTAGGATCTCACAATGAGCAGTTCTTC. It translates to CASSAGLGSHNEQFF.

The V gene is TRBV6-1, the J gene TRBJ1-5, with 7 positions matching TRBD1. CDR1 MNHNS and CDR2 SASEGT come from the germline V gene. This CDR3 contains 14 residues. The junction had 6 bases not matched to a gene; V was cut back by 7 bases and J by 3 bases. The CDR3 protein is CASTTGQANQPQHF. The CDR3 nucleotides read TGTGCCAGCACCACCGGACAGGCCAATCAGCCCCAGCATTTT.